This TCR beta chain is drawn from a study of T cell responses to AZD1222 COVID-19 vaccine. Some clones are missing from TCRdb's copy, which holds only in-frame ones; the method was immunoSEQ multiplex PCR. The table shows 90,000 to 110,000 clones, with around 76% occurring only once. Germline V gene sequence: CDR1 SGHDT, CDR2 YYEEEE. V dropped 2 bases and J dropped 4 bases, with 16 bases sitting between them. This CDR3 region has 15 residues. The rearrangement joins TRBV5-6 to TRBJ2-7, with D possibly TRBD1 on 5 matching bases. The TCR originated in an adult in good health. Source: peripheral blood, taken on day 0 of AZD1222 vaccination. The DNA for the CDR3 is TGTGCCAGCAGCTTTTCGGCAGGGAATAATTACGAGCAGTACTTC. Its protein product is CASSFSAGNNYEQYF.